This T cell receptor (beta chain) appears in the sequencing data of a study of metastatic and nonmetastatic thyroid tumors. For the study at large: Repertoires of blood and of tissue (tumor or nodule) from malignant and benign thyroid patients were compared.

Until they underwent thyroid surgery, no patient had received any treatment. Looked up from germline, CDR1 is SGHRS and CDR2 is YFSETQ. V lost 0 bases and J 5 bases, leaving 6 bases between the germline ends. CDR3 size: 12 residues. With MiXCR, TCRdb called clones anew from the PCR reads. The table records 30,000 to 45,000 clones, less than 50% of them present only once. Sequencing input: tumor tissue. The gene calls are TRBV5-1 and TRBJ2-7, with D unresolved. This TCR was recovered from a male donor with papillary thyroid cancer or a benign thyroid nodule (not recorded which). Some clones in this sample may be carry-over from other donors' samples. The CDR3 DNA reads TGCGCCAGCAGCTTGGCCCGGGACGAGCAGTACTTC. This gives the protein CASSLARDEQYF.